This T cell receptor (beta chain) is drawn from a study of T cells after posttransplantation cyclophosphamide. After removal of 9 bases from V and 5 bases from J, the junction contained 5 bases not matched to a gene. Germline CDR1 is SNHLY and CDR2 is FYNNEI. There are 13 residues in the CDR3. As concerns this clone: Its antigen is not known.

Sampled 1 year posttransplant, controls received myeloablative marrow transplants, methotrexate and a calcineurin inhibitor. Study-level results: TRB clonality was highly associated with recipient CMV seropositivity and reactivation.

The protocol was immunoSEQ multiplex PCR, while the TCRdb copy is restricted to in-frame clones and leaves out a portion. Seen here are some 16,000 clones, 85% observed once, and the top ten hold 25% to 30%. The source is a female patient aged 18-30 years who received an allogeneic stem cell transplant from an unrelated donor, was CMV-positive, and had acute and chronic GVHD. The graft donor may account for some of the T cells. This material consisted of PBMCs, taken after allogeneic stem cell transplant with calcineurin inhibitor and methotrexate. V gene TRBV2 combines with J gene TRBJ2-7, with 12 bases aligning to TRBD2. CDR3 sequence: CASRLAGDHEQYF. The CDR3, as DNA: TGTGCCAGTCGACTAGCGGGAGATCACGAGCAGTACTTC.